The clone carrying this T cell receptor (beta chain) was observed at least ten times. The data are from a study of T cells in Graves' hyperthyroidism and ophthalmopathy. The V end was cut by 5 bases, the J end by 0 bases, with 14 bases between. This CDR3 spans 15 amino acids. The germline V gene encodes CDR1 PRHDT and CDR2 FYEKMQ (reference sequence). RNA transcripts served as the template for amplifying TCR beta CDR3 regions. First-round RT-PCR of the TCR CDR3 relied on the HTBI primer set. TCRdb analysed the multiplex PCR reads with MiXCR anew, one entry per CDR3 protein. The data show around 420,000 distinct CDR3 sequences, roughly 15% seen once.

The chain uses TRBV13 and TRBJ2-7; a possible D gene is TRBD1 (6 bases). The sample was blood. This receptor was obtained from a woman between 18 and 29 years old with Graves' hyperthyroidism. DNA of the CDR3: TGTGCCAGCAGCCCCCGGACAGATCTCTCCTACGAGCAGTACTTC. Translating gives CASSPRTDLSYEQYF.